These 22 T cell receptor beta chains originate from one sample sequenced in a study of cytomegalovirus exposure and HLA in healthy donors (TCRdb year 2017). The method behind the library was the immunoSEQ multiplex PCR assay. TCRdb took over this immuneACCESS table, retaining in-frame rearrangements with V and J assigned. Such tables are incomplete; in checked studies, under half of the missing clones stem from an unresolved V gene, and the remainder is unexplained. The table for this sample lists more than 120,000 clones; around 87% of them were counted only once. The ten biggest clones cover approximately 10% of the sample. Sample: PBMCs. Every receptor here comes from a man younger than 35 in good health and CMV-seropositive.

This chain joins TRBV14 and TRBJ2-7, with 12 bases fitting TRBD2. CDR1 SGHDN and CDR2 FVKESK come from the germline V gene. Losses at the gene ends were 3 bases for V and 4 bases for J; bases not matched to a gene: 7. The CDR3 spans 16 residues. CDR3 bases: TGTGCCAGCAGCCACGGTCTAGCGGGAGGGTGGTACGAGCAGTACTTC. Translation: CASSHGLAGGWYEQYF.

This clone was observed once. At one end the junction does not follow the germline gene, possibly because of a read error. The chain links TRBV28 to TRBJ2-7; 8 bases line up with TRBD2. The CDR3 loop spans 14 amino acids. The germline gives CDR1 MDHEN, CDR2 SYDVKM. CDR3 nucleotide sequence: TGTGCCAGCAACTCGGGAGGGCAAGGGCTTCTGACGAACTTC. This translates into CASNSGGQGLLTNF.

The CDR3 nucleotides read TGTGCCTGGAGGGCGGGGCAGACGTCAGATACGCAGTATTTT. Translated: CAWRAGQTSDTQYF. The V and J genes are TRBV30 and TRBJ2-3; the D gene is possibly TRBD2 (6 bases). This CDR3 contains 14 residues. Germline CDR1 reads GTSNPN; CDR2 reads SVGIG (reference sequence). V was shortened by 3 bases and J by 4 bases, with 14 bases between the two germline ends.

CDR3 coding DNA: TGCGCCAGCAGCACCAGACCGGGACTAGAGTACAATGAGCAGTTCTTC. Its protein product is CASSTRPGLEYNEQFF. The rearrangement uses TRBV5-1 and TRBJ2-1; 8 bases align to TRBD2. Losses at the gene ends were 4 bases for V and 4 bases for J; bases not matched to a gene: 10. CDR3 size: 16 residues. CDR1 SGHRS and CDR2 YFSETQ come from the germline V gene.

This chain uses TRBV10-1 with TRBJ2-5, with 7 bases matching TRBD2. The CDR3 spans 16 residues. From germline, CDR1 is WNHNN and CDR2 SYGVQD (reference sequence). The V gene end was trimmed by 6 bases and the J gene end by 1 base; junction bases not matched to a gene: 11. CDR3 protein: CASRKGSRESQETQYF. The CDR3 DNA is TGCGCCAGCAGGAAGGGTTCGCGGGAGAGCCAAGAGACCCAGTACTTC.

J is TRBJ1-1 and V is TRBV28; TRBD1 might be the D (5 bases). Germline V gene sequence: CDR1 MDHEN, CDR2 SYDVKM. The CDR3 consists of 13 residues. V lost 4 bases and J 8 bases, leaving 14 bases between the germline ends. The CDR3: CASSSTGGVEAFF. DNA for the CDR3: TGTGCCAGCAGTTCTACGGGGGGGGTGGAAGCTTTCTTT.

This clone was seen only once. This sequence joins TRBV5-4 and TRBJ1-2, with TRBD1 matching 7 bases. The CDR3 covers 18 residues. Germline CDR1 reads SGHNT; CDR2 reads YYREEE (reference sequence). V was clipped by 0 bases and J by 2 bases; unmatched bases: 13. This CDR3 is CASSLGGRGQGGNYGYTF. The DNA of the CDR3 is TGTGCCAGCAGCTTGGGTGGTAGGGGGCAAGGGGGAAACTATGGCTACACCTTC. The full variable domain, with the rest looked up from reference TRBV5-4 and TRBJ1-2, is ETGVTQSPTHLIKTRGQQVTLRCSSQSGHNTVSWYQQALGQGPQFIFQYYREEENGRGNFPPRFSGLQFPNYSSELNVNALELDDSALYLCASSLGGRGQGGNYGYTFGSGTRLTVV.

J is TRBJ1-1 and V is TRBV5-1; D might be TRBD1 (5 bases). The CDR3 length is 13 residues. In germline, CDR1 is SGHRS, CDR2 YFSETQ. V was cut by 0 bases and J by 7 bases, with 10 bases left in between. CDR3 nucleotide sequence: TGCGCCAGCAGCTTGGCAGGGAGGATTGAAGCTTTCTTT. Its protein is CASSLAGRIEAFF.

The sample holds a few counts of this clone. This chain joins TRBV20-1 and TRBJ2-3; D gene uncertain. Germline V gene lookup returns CDR1 DFQATT and CDR2 SNEGSKA (reference sequence). The CDR3 has 11 amino acids. Trimming took off 4 bases at V and 6 bases at J, with 8 bases between the two ends. The CDR3 region is CSATTLDTQYF. The CDR3 nucleotides are TGCAGTGCTACTACCCTGGATACGCAGTATTTT.

This chain links TRBV5-4 with TRBJ1-1, with a possible D match to TRBD1 (6 bases). Germline lookup yields CDR1 SGHNT and CDR2 YYREEE (reference sequence). The CDR3 is 14 amino acids. Trimming removed 3 bases at V and 1 base at J, with 10 bases between. In nucleotides, the CDR3 is TGTGCCAGCAGCTCCGTGACAGGGAACACTGAAGCTTTCTTT. Its protein product is CASSSVTGNTEAFF.

The chain joins TRBV19 to TRBJ2-5, with a weak D call TRBD1 (6 bases). The germline V gene has CDR1 LNHDA and CDR2 SQIVND (reference sequence). The ends were cut back, 0 bases at V and 9 bases at J, with 14 bases in the middle. The CDR3 consists of 14 residues. In DNA, the CDR3 is TGTGCCAGTAGTATAGACAGGGGCCTAGGGGCCCAGTACTTC. Translation gives CASSIDRGLGAQYF.

The chain combines TRBV15 with TRBJ2-7; D is possibly TRBD1 (5 bases). The CDR3 is made up of 14 amino acids. Germline CDR1 reads LNHNV; CDR2 reads YYDKDF (reference sequence). V was cut by 0 bases and J by 4 bases, with 10 bases left in between. The CDR3 sequence: CATSREAGLYEQYF. CDR3 DNA: TGTGCCACCAGCAGAGAGGCAGGGCTATACGAGCAGTACTTC. The variable domain in full, completed from reference TRBV15 and TRBJ2-7, reads DAMVIQNPRYQVTQFGKPVTLSCSQTLNHNVMYWYQQKSSQAPKLLFHYYDKDFNNEADTPDNFQSRRPNTSFCFLDIRSPGLGDTAMYLCATSREAGLYEQYFGPGTRLTVT.

The CDR3 protein is CATSRDRVPLNYGYTF. The CDR3 DNA reads TGTGCCACCAGCAGAGACAGGGTACCCCTGAACTATGGCTACACCTTC. This sequence joins TRBV15 and TRBJ1-2, with D possibly TRBD1 on 5 matching bases. Looked up from germline, CDR1 is LNHNV and CDR2 is YYDKDF (reference sequence). Between the trimmed V and J ends, which lost 0 bases and 2 bases, there was a span of 13 bases. The CDR3 length is 16 residues.

The rearrangement links TRBV6-6 to TRBJ1-2; D gene ambiguous. Germline CDR1 reads MNHNY; CDR2 reads SVGAGI (reference sequence). V was cut by 5 bases and J by 7 bases, with 14 bases left in between. The CDR3 is made up of 13 amino acids. The chain's CDR3 is CASSADSKGGYTF. CDR3 in DNA: TGTGCCAGCAGTGCGGACTCCAAGGGTGGCTACACCTTC.

The chain has TRBV5-4 and TRBJ2-1; perhaps TRBD1 as D (6 bases). The CDR3 runs 13 residues. Trimming left V 5 bases short and J 6 bases short, with 12 bases between. From germline, CDR1 is SGHNT and CDR2 YYREEE (reference sequence). CDR3 DNA sequence: TGTGCCAGCAGTTCACAGGGCGTCAATGAGCAGTTCTTC. Its protein is CASSSQGVNEQFF.

A few counts support this clone. The rearrangement links TRBV2 to TRBJ2-1, with D tentatively TRBD2 (6 bases). Between the trimmed V and J ends, which lost 5 bases and 6 bases, there was a span of 17 bases. Germline V CDR1 and CDR2: SNHLY, FYNNEI. The CDR3 extends over 15 amino acids. CDR3 nucleotides: TGTGCCAGCAGTCAAAATCAGGCGGGGACCAATGAGCAGTTCTTC. This sequence encodes CASSQNQAGTNEQFF.

This chain links TRBV18 with TRBJ2-2; D possibly corresponds to TRBD2 (6 bases). The CDR3 consists of 15 residues. The germline V and J ends were trimmed by 6 bases and 7 bases, with 18 bases remaining between them. Germline loops: CDR1 KGHSH, CDR2 LQKENI. The CDR3 loop reads CASSPMGLKNGELFF. DNA of the CDR3: TGTGCCAGCTCGCCAATGGGACTGAAGAACGGGGAGCTGTTTTTT. The whole variable domain, filled in from reference TRBV18 and TRBJ2-2, reads NAGVMQNPRHLVRRRGQEARLRCSPMKGHSHVYWYRQLPEEGLKFMVYLQKENIIDESGMPKERFSAEFPKEGPSILRIQQVVRGDSAAYFCASSPMGLKNGELFFGEGSRLTVL.

The rearrangement links TRBV6-6 to TRBJ2-7, with D possibly being TRBD2 (6 bases). The ends were cut back, 0 bases at V and 1 base at J, with 13 bases in the middle. CDR3 length equals 16 residues. The germline V gene has CDR1 MNHNY and CDR2 SVGAGI (reference sequence). CDR3 region: CASSYSGGDRSYEQYF. The CDR3 DNA follows: TGTGCCAGCAGTTACTCCGGAGGGGACCGTTCCTACGAGCAGTACTTC.

This clone occurred once. This chain links TRBV5-5 with TRBJ1-4; 9 bases are a match to TRBD1. V lost 3 bases, J lost 6 bases, and 3 bases stayed unmatched. Per germline, CDR1 SGHKS and CDR2 YYEKEE (reference sequence). The length of the CDR3 is 14 residues. The CDR3 spells CASSYRDRDEKLFF. CDR3 sequence (DNA): TGTGCCAGCAGCTACCGGGACAGGGATGAAAAACTGTTTTTT.

A note on this clone: An end of the junction differs from the germline gene, which may be a read error. V gene TRBV29-1 combines with J gene TRBJ1-6, with D hard to call. Germline V CDR1 and CDR2: SQVTM, ANQGSEA. The CDR3 length is 12 residues. CDR3 DNA: TGCAGCATTGAGGGCGATGGTTCACCCCTCCACTTT. This sequence encodes CSIEGDGSPLHF.

The chain combines TRBV5-1 with TRBJ2-3, with D perhaps matching TRBD2 (5 bases). V was shortened by 5 bases and J by 0 bases, with 13 bases between the two germline ends. The CDR3 contains 15 residues. Germline-derived CDR1 and CDR2 are SGHRS and YFSETQ. This CDR3 reads CASSKRYSSTDTQYF. The CDR3 DNA sequence: TGCGCCAGCAGTAAGCGGTACTCTAGCACAGATACGCAGTATTTT.

V gene TRBV18 combines with J gene TRBJ2-7; 9 nucleotides align to TRBD2. There are 13 residues in the CDR3. Germline V gene data show CDR1 as KGHSH and CDR2 as LQKENI. V was pared by 8 bases and J by 5 bases, with 7 bases of the junction left unmatched. CDR3: CASHGLAKNEQYF. DNA for the CDR3: TGTGCCAGCCACGGACTAGCGAAGAACGAGCAGTACTTC.